This T cell receptor (beta chain) came from a study of blood T cell repertoires in COVID-19. Overall study context: There were acute and convalescent COVID-19 samples, and they came from the United States, Italy and Spain. Sample material is recorded as cDNA or gDNA derived from T cells, B-cell-depleted T cells, or PBMCs.

Per the germline V gene, CDR1 is SEHNR and CDR2 is FQNEAQ (reference sequence). V was trimmed by 7 bases and J by 0 bases, leaving 9 bases between them. This CDR3 has 14 residues. Original processing methods: Counts of nucleated cells, estimated from reference gene primer amplification, were obtained. Produced via immunoSEQ multiplex PCR; TCRdb's table is partial and in-frame only. Clone size and V and J calls were adopted from that table, with D and trimming inferred from the DNA. The sample holds more than 150,000 clones; about four fifths are singletons and the top ten take roughly 12%. Specimen: peripheral blood. This clonotype originated in a woman of 80 years or more with COVID-19, enrolled during active disease. V and J are TRBV7-9 and TRBJ2-2; a weak D match, TRBD1 (6 bases). CDR3: CASKRQANTGELFF. The CDR3 nucleotides read TGTGCCAGCAAGAGACAGGCGAACACCGGGGAGCTGTTTTTT.